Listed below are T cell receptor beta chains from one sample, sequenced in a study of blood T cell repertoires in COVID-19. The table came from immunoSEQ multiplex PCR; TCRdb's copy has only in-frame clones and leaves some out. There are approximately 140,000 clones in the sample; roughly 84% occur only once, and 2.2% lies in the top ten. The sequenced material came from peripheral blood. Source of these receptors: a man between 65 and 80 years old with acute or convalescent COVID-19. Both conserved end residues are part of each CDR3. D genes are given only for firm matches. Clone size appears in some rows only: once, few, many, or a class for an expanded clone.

CASSLPSAQITGELFF	TGTGCCAGCAGCTTACCCTCGGCACAGATCACCGGGGAGCTGTTTTTT	once	-	TRBJ2-2	TRBV11-3
CASLPRLGYNEQFF	TGTGCCAGTTTGCCCAGACTAGGGTACAATGAGCAGTTCTTC	-	-	TRBJ2-1	TRBV19
CASSPPGLSSGVMRYF	TGTGCCAGTAGTCCCCCGGGGCTCTCCTCAGGGGTCATGAGGTACTTC	-	-	TRBJ2-5	TRBV19
CASSVASGGTANTGELFF	TGTGCCAGCAGCGTAGCTAGCGGGGGGACCGCGAACACCGGGGAGCTGTTTTTT	-	TRBD2	TRBJ2-2	TRBV9
CASTGPGQGYEKLFF	TGTGCCAGTACCGGTCCCGGACAGGGGTATGAAAAACTGTTTTTT	-	TRBD1	TRBJ1-4	TRBV19
CASSLINEQFF	TGTGCCAGCAGTTTAATAAATGAGCAGTTCTTC	-	-	TRBJ2-1	TRBV28
CASSPGSGRAYEQYF	TGCGCCAGCAGCCCCGGGAGTGGGCGTGCCTACGAGCAGTACTTC	-	-	TRBJ2-7	TRBV5-1
CASSMASGRYEQYF	TGTGCCAGTAGTATGGCTAGCGGGCGCTACGAGCAGTACTTC	-	TRBD2	TRBJ2-7	TRBV19
CASEQGSGANVLTF	TGCGCCAGCGAACAGGGAAGTGGGGCCAACGTCCTGACTTTC	-	-	TRBJ2-6	TRBV5-1
CASSDGTGIRAFF	TGTGCCAGCAGTGATGGGACAGGAATTCGTGCTTTCTTT	-	TRBD1	TRBJ1-1	TRBV2
CASSPLRDTEAFF	TGTGCCAGCAGCCCATTGAGGGACACTGAAGCTTTCTTT	once	-	TRBJ1-1	TRBV7-8
CASSAGTGGYSPLHF	TGTGCCAGCAGTGCCGGGACAGGGGGTTATTCACCCCTCCACTTT	-	TRBD1	TRBJ1-6	TRBV9
CASSEALTGRDGYTF	TGTGCCAGCAGTGAAGCGCTTACAGGGAGGGATGGCTACACCTTC	-	-	TRBJ1-2	TRBV6-1
CASSYIRGVGEKLFF	TGTGCCAGCAGTTACATAAGGGGTGTGGGTGAAAAACTGTTTTTT	-	-	TRBJ1-4	TRBV6-5
CASSYARASRDTEAFF	TGTGCCAGCAGTTACGCACGGGCTTCCAGGGACACTGAAGCTTTCTTT	-	-	TRBJ1-1	TRBV6-5
CASRLRQVRSYEQYF	TGTGCAAGTCGCTTACGACAGGTGCGCTCCTACGAGCAGTACTTC	-	-	TRBJ2-7	TRBV12-2
CTSSQDPHTGSKNYGYTF	TGCACCAGCAGCCAAGATCCTCATACCGGGAGCAAAAACTATGGCTACACCTTC	-	-	TRBJ1-2	TRBV1
CASSLSLAAPALYEQYF	TGTGCCAGCAGCTTATCCCTAGCGGCCCCAGCCCTCTACGAGCAGTACTTC	-	TRBD2	TRBJ2-7	TRBV7-9
CASSPGAGGSNTEAFF	TGTGCCAGCAGCCCCGGCGCAGGGGGATCGAACACTGAAGCTTTCTTT	once	TRBD1	TRBJ1-1	TRBV7-8
CASSLVGGSGNTIYF	TGCGCCAGCAGCTTGGTAGGAGGCTCTGGAAACACCATATATTTT	-	-	TRBJ1-3	TRBV5-1
CASSLVMGGNTEAFF	TGTGCCAGCAGCTTGGTGATGGGGGGGAACACTGAAGCTTTCTTT	-	-	TRBJ1-1	TRBV5-8
CASRGSGSNQPQHF	TGTGCCAGCAGGGGATCAGGGAGCAATCAGCCCCAGCATTTT	-	-	TRBJ1-5	TRBV28
CASSPQRGGSGELFF	TGTGCCAGCAGCCCCCAGCGGGGGGGATCTGGGGAGCTGTTTTTT	-	TRBD2	TRBJ2-2	TRBV11-3
CASSYSGTGRNSPLHF	TGTGCCAGCAGTTACTCGGGCACAGGGAGAAATTCACCCCTCCACTTT	-	-	TRBJ1-6	TRBV6-6
CASTSGGTDTQYF	TGTGCCAGCACCTCGGGGGGTACAGATACGCAGTATTTT	-	TRBD2	TRBJ2-3	TRBV28
CATSDLRQGKNNSPLHF	TGTGCCACCAGTGATTTGAGACAGGGGAAAAATAATTCACCCCTCCACTTT	-	TRBD1	TRBJ1-6	TRBV24-1
CASSSTGDGSEKLFF	TGTGCCAGCAGTTCTACAGGGGATGGGAGTGAAAAACTGTTTTTT	-	TRBD1	TRBJ1-4	TRBV28
CASSVQGAKETQYF	TGTGCCAGCAGCGTACAGGGGGCAAAGGAGACCCAGTACTTC	-	TRBD1	TRBJ2-5	TRBV9
CASSQEARSGNTIYF	TGCGCCAGCAGCCAAGAAGCACGTTCTGGAAACACCATATATTTT	-	-	TRBJ1-3	TRBV4-1
CATRREVSNQPQHF	TGTGCCACCAGAAGAGAGGTCAGTAATCAGCCCCAGCATTTT	-	-	TRBJ1-5	TRBV15
CASSMAGQHTEAFF	TGCGCCAGCAGCATGGCGGGACAGCACACTGAAGCTTTCTTT	-	TRBD1	TRBJ1-1	TRBV5-1
CASSEQWNTEAFF	TGCGCCAGCAGTGAGCAATGGAACACTGAAGCTTTCTTT	-	-	TRBJ1-1	TRBV10-1
CASSLAAYEQYF	TGTGCCAGCAGCTTAGCCGCCTACGAGCAGTACTTC	few	-	TRBJ2-7	TRBV7-8
CASSHSGSSYEQYF	TGTGCCAGCAGTCATAGCGGCAGCTCCTACGAGCAGTACTTC	-	-	TRBJ2-7	TRBV27
CASSQGGNSAEAFF	TGTGCCAGTAGCCAGGGAGGGAACAGCGCTGAAGCTTTCTTT	-	-	TRBJ1-1	TRBV19
CSVEGTVNEKLFF	TGCAGCGTTGAAGGGACAGTTAATGAAAAACTGTTTTTT	-	-	TRBJ1-4	TRBV29-1
CASRETSSYEQYF	TGTGCCAGCAGAGAGACTAGCTCCTACGAGCAGTACTTC	-	-	TRBJ2-7	TRBV6-5
CASQLVYNEQFF	TGTGCCAGTCAACTAGTCTACAATGAGCAGTTCTTC	-	-	TRBJ2-1	TRBV28
CASTGQTGAYGYTF	TGTGCCAGCACAGGACAGACCGGCGCCTATGGCTACACCTTC	-	-	TRBJ1-2	TRBV28
CASSALGQGGEQYF	TGTGCCAGCAGCGCCTTGGGACAGGGCGGCGAGCAGTACTTC	-	TRBD1	TRBJ2-7	TRBV2
CASSKPRTGVEGQLCEQYF	TGTGCCAGCAGCAAACCCAGGACAGGGGTAGAAGGTCAGCTATGCGAGCAGTACTTC	-	-	TRBJ2-7	TRBV21-1
CASSLYVETQYF	TGTGCCAGCAGCTTATATGTGGAGACCCAGTACTTC	-	-	TRBJ2-5	TRBV7-3
CASSEGRANQPQHF	TGTGCCAGCAGTGAAGGCAGGGCGAATCAGCCCCAGCATTTT	-	-	TRBJ1-5	TRBV2
CASIETGNWGKLFF	TGTGCCAGCATCGAGACAGGGAACTGGGGAAAACTGTTTTTT	few	TRBD1	TRBJ1-4	TRBV28
CATSDARGEKLFF	TGTGCCACCAGTGATGCAAGGGGTGAAAAACTGTTTTTT	-	-	TRBJ1-4	TRBV24-1
CASSGGSYEQYF	TGTGCCAGCTCAGGGGGATCCTACGAGCAGTACTTC	-	TRBD1	TRBJ2-7	TRBV6-5
CASTVPGQGWEKLFF	TGTGCCAGCACCGTCCCGGGACAGGGTTGGGAAAAACTGTTTTTT	once	TRBD1	TRBJ1-4	TRBV6-5
CASSPSGQGQETQYF	TGTGCCAGCAGCCCTAGTGGACAGGGGCAAGAGACCCAGTACTTC	-	TRBD1	TRBJ2-5	TRBV9
CASSIWGRDNTEAFF	TGTGCCAGTAGTATTTGGGGGAGGGATAACACTGAAGCTTTCTTT	-	-	TRBJ1-1	TRBV19
CASSLPGLAREETQYF	TGTGCCAGTAGTCTCCCGGGGCTAGCGCGTGAAGAGACCCAGTACTTC	-	-	TRBJ2-5	TRBV19